This record concerns one TCR beta chain sequence. The sample originates from a study of blood T cell repertoires in COVID-19. Background on the study: T cells, B-cell-depleted T cells, or PBMCs provided the cDNA or gDNA that served as material.

The table came from immunoSEQ multiplex PCR; TCRdb's copy has only in-frame clones and leaves some out. The profile shows over 300,000 clones, more than 70% of them singletons. This CDR3 region has 17 residues. Germline loops: CDR1 MDHEN, CDR2 SYDVKM. The germline V and J ends were trimmed by 3 bases and 2 bases, with 18 bases remaining between them. This receptor was identified in a woman in her 50s with acute or convalescent COVID-19. Specimen: peripheral blood. This chain connects TRBV28 to TRBJ2-3; D may be TRBD2 (6 bases). CDR3 loop: CASSFPLAPNSTDTQYF. The CDR3 nucleotides are TGTGCCAGCAGTTTCCCACTAGCTCCGAACTCCACAGATACGCAGTATTTT.